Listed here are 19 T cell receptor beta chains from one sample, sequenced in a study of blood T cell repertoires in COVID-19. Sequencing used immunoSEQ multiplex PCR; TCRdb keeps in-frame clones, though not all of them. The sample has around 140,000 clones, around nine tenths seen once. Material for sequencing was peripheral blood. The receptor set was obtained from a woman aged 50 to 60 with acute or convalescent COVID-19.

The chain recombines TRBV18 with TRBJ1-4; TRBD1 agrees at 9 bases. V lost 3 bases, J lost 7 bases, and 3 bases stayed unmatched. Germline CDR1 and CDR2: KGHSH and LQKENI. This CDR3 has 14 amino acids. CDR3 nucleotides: TGTGCCAGCTCACCCCGGGACAGGGCTGAAAAACTGTTTTTT. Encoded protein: CASSPRDRAEKLFF.

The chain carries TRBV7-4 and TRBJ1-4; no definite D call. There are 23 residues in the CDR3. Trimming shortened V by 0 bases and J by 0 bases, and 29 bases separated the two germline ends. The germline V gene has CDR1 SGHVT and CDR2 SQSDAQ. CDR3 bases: TGTGCCAGCAGCTTAGCTAAGCTTTATAGCCGGCAGGACTTATCTGCAACTAATGAAAAACTGTTTTTT. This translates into CASSLAKLYSRQDLSATNEKLFF.

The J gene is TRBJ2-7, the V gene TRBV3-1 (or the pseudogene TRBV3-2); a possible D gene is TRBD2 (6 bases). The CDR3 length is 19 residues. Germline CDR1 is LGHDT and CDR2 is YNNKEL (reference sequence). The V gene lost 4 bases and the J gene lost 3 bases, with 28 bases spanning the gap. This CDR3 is CASSRVRRQGFGTFYEQYF. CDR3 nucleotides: TGTGCCAGCAGCCGAGTTCGACGACAAGGGTTCGGGACTTTCTACGAGCAGTACTTC.

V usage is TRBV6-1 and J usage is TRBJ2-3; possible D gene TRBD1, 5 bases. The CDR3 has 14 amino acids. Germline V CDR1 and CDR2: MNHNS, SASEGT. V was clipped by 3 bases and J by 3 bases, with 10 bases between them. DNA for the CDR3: TGTGCCAGCAGTGAGTCACAGGTGACAGATACGCAGTATTTT. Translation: CASSESQVTDTQYF.

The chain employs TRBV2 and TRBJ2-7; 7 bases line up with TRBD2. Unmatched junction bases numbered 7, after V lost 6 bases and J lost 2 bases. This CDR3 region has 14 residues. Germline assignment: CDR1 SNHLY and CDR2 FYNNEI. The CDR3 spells CASSRGGITYEQYF. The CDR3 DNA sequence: TGTGCCAGCAGCCGCGGGGGAATTACCTACGAGCAGTACTTC.

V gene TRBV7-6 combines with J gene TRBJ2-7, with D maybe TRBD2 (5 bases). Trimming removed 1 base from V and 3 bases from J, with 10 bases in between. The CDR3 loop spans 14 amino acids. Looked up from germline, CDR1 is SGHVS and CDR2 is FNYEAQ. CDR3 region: CASSLGGPGYEQYF. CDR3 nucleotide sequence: TGTGCCAGCAGCTTAGGCGGGCCGGGCTACGAGCAGTACTTC.

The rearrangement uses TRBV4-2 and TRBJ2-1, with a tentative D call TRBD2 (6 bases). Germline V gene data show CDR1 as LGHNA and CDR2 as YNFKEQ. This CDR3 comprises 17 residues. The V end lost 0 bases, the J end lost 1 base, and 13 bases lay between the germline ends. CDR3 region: CASSQELLGGSYNEQFF. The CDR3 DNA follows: TGTGCCAGCAGCCAAGAGTTATTGGGAGGTTCCTACAATGAGCAGTTCTTC.

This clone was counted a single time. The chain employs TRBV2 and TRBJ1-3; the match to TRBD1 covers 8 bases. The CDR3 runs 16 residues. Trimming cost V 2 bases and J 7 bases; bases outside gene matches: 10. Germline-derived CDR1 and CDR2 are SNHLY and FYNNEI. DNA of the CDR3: TGTGCCAGCAGTGAATCGAGACAGGGGCTTCTTAACACCATATATTTT. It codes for CASSESRQGLLNTIYF.

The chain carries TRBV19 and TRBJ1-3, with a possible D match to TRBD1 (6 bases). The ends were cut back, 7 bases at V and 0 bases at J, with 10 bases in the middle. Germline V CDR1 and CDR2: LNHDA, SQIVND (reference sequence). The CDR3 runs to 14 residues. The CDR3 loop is CASIGQISGNTIYF. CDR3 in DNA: TGTGCCAGTATAGGACAGATCTCTGGAAACACCATATATTTT.

In DNA form, the CDR3 reads TGTGCCAGCAGCTCAATCCGGGACAGGGGGTACAATGAGCAGTTCTTC. Protein product: CASSSIRDRGYNEQFF. The genes are TRBV5-5 and TRBJ2-1; 11 bases are a match to TRBD1. The V gene end was trimmed by 3 bases and the J gene end by 4 bases; junction bases not matched to a gene: 6. Looked up from germline, CDR1 is SGHKS and CDR2 is YYEKEE (reference sequence). The CDR3 has 16 amino acids. Full variable domain (remainder filled in from reference TRBV5-5 and TRBJ2-1): DAGVTQSPTHLIKTRGQQVTLRCSPISGHKSVSWYQQVLGQGPQFIFQYYEKEERGRGNFPDRFSARQFPNYSSELNVNALLLGDSALYLCASSSIRDRGYNEQFFGPGTRLTVL.

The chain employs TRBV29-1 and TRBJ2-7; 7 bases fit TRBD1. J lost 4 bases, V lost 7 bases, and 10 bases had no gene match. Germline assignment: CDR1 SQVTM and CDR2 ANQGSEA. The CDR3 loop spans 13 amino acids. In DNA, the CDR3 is TGCAGCGCTGTAGGAGACAGGGAATACGAGCAGTACTTC. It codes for CSAVGDREYEQYF.

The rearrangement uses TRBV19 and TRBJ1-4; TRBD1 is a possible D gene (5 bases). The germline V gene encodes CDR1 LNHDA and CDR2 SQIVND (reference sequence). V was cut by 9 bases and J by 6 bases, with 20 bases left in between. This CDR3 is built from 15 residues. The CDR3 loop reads CASAPTGLRYEKLFF. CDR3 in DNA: TGTGCCAGCGCACCAACAGGCCTGCGCTATGAAAAACTGTTTTTT. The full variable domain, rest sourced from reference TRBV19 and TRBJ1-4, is DGGITQSPKYLFRKEGQNVTLSCEQNLNHDAMYWYRQDPGQGLRLIYYSQIVNDFQKGDIAEGYSVSREKKESFPLTVTSAQKNPTAFYLCASAPTGLRYEKLFFGSGTQLSVL.

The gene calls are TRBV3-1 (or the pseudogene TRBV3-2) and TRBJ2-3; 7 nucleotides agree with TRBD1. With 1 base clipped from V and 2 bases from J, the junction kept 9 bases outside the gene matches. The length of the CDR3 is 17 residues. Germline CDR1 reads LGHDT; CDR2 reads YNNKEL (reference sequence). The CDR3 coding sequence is TGTGCCAGCAGCCAAGGCTGGACAGGAGGCTACACAGATACGCAGTATTTT. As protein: CASSQGWTGGYTDTQYF.

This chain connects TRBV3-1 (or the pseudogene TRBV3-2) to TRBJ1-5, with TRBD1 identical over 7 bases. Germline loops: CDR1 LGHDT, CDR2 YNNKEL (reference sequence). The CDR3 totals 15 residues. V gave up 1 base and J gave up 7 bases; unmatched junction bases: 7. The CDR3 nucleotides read TGTGCCAGCAGCCAAGGCCCCCAGGGGGGACAGCCCCAGCATTTT. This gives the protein CASSQGPQGGQPQHF.

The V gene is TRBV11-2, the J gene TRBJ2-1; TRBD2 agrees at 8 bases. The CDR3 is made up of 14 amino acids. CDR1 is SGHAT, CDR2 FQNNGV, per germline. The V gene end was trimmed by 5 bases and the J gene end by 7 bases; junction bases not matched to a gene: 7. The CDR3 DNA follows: TGTGCCAGCAGCCAGTCGGGGGGGGGAAATGAGCAGTTCTTC. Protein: CASSQSGGGNEQFF.

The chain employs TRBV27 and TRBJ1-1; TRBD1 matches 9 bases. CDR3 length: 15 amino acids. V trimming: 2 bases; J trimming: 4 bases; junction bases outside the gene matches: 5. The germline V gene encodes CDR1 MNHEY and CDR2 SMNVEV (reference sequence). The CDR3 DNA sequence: TGTGCCAGCAGTTTAACAGGGGGCCCCAGCACTGAAGCTTTCTTT. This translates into CASSLTGGPSTEAFF.

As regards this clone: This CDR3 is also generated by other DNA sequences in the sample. The CDR3 is CASSPTSNEQFF. Here the CDR3 DNA reads TGTGCCAGCAGCCCGACTAGCAATGAGCAGTTCTTC. The chain has TRBV12-3 or TRBV12-4 and TRBJ2-1, with D perhaps matching TRBD2 (6 bases). The CDR3 runs 12 residues. V shed 6 bases and J shed 6 bases, with 9 bases lying between them.

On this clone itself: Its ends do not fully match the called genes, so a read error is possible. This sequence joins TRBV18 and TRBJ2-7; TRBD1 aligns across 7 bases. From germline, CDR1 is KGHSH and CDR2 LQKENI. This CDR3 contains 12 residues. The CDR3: CASSPGQMQQDF. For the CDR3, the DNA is TGTGCCAGCTCACCGGGACAGATGCAACAGGACTTC. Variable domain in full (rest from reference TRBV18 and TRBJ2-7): NAGVMQNPRHLVRRRGQEARLRCSPMKGHSHVYWYRQLPEEGLKFMVYLQKENIIDESGMPKERFSAEFPKEGPSILRIQQVVRGDSAAYFCASSPGQMQQDFGPGTRLTVT.

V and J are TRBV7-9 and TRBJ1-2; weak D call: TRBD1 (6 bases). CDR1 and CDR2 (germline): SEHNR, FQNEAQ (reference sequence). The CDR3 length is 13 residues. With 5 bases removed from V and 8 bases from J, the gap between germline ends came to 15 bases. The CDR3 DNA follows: TGTGCCAGCAGCCCTACCAGGGGCTGGGGCTACACCTTC. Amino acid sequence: CASSPTRGWGYTF. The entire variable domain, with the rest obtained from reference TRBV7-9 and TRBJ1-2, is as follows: DTGVSQNPRHKITKRGQNVTFRCDPISEHNRLYWYRQTLGQGPEFLTYFQNEAQLEKSRLLSDRFSAERPKGSFSTLEIQRTEQGDSAMYLCASSPTRGWGYTFGSGTRLTVV.